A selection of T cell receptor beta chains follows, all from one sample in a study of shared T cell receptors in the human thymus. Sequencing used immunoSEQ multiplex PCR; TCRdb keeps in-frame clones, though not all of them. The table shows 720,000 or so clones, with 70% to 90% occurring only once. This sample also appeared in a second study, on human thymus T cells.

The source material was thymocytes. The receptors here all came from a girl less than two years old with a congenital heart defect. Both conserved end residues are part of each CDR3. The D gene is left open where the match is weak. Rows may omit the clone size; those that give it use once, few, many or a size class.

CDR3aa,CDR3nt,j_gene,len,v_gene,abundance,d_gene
CAINDATYEQYF,TGTGCCATCAACGATGCGACCTACGAGCAGTACTTC,TRBJ2-7,12,TRBV10-3,-,-
CASSLTQGNTEAFF,TGTGCCAGCAGCTTAACACAGGGGAACACTGAAGCTTTCTTT,TRBJ1-1,14,TRBV11-2,-,-
CASSSRRDGYTF,TGTGCCAGCAGTTCACGACGGGATGGCTACACCTTC,TRBJ1-2,12,TRBV27,once,-
CASSSLRDRGRDENTEAFF,TGTGCCAGCAGCTCCCTCAGGGACAGGGGGCGCGACGAAAACACTGAAGCTTTCTTT,TRBJ1-1,19,TRBV7-8,-,TRBD1
CASSRQVGYYGYTF,TGTGCCAGTAGTAGACAGGTCGGCTACTATGGCTACACCTTC,TRBJ1-2,14,TRBV19,-,-
CASSKGGGKSDTIYF,TGTGCCAGCAGTAAAGGGGGTGGGAAGAGTGACACCATATATTTT,TRBJ1-3,15,TRBV6-5,once,-
CASSDKSGTGYNEQFF,TGTGCCAGCAGTGATAAATCCGGGACAGGTTACAATGAGCAGTTCTTC,TRBJ2-1,16,TRBV25-1,-,TRBD1
CASSSRTGGNYGYTF,TGTGCCAGCAGCTCCCGGACAGGGGGCAACTATGGCTACACCTTC,TRBJ1-2,15,TRBV7-2,few,TRBD1
CASSGGLAGTQYF,TGTGCCAGCAGCGGGGGACTGGCGGGGACCCAGTACTTC,TRBJ2-5,13,TRBV9,-,-
CASRTGTDTYWDYGYTF,TGTGCCAGCCGTACAGGGACAGATACCTACTGGGACTATGGCTACACCTTC,TRBJ1-2,17,TRBV6-4,-,TRBD1
CASSPYPTGGTTNEKLFF,TGTGCCAGCAGTCCCTACCCGACAGGGGGGACGACTAATGAAAAACTGTTTTTT,TRBJ1-4,18,TRBV28,few,TRBD1
CAITLGQGGYTF,TGTGCCATCACCCTCGGACAGGGGGGCTACACCTTC,TRBJ1-2,12,TRBV10-3,-,TRBD1
CATSTGGAEATNEKLFF,TGTGCCACCTCTACAGGGGGCGCGGAGGCAACTAATGAAAAACTGTTTTTT,TRBJ1-4,17,TRBV2,-,TRBD1
CASSGQGSKQPQHF,TGTGCCAGCAGCGGACAGGGTTCCAAGCAGCCCCAGCATTTT,TRBJ1-5,14,TRBV6-6,-,TRBD1
CASSEWDRWGTETQYF,TGCGCCAGCAGTGAATGGGACAGGTGGGGGACAGAGACCCAGTACTTC,TRBJ2-5,16,TRBV10-1,-,TRBD1
CASSQDGDRSLSRADTQYF,TGCGCCAGCAGCCAAGATGGAGACAGATCCTTATCCCGGGCAGATACGCAGTATTTT,TRBJ2-3,19,TRBV4-1,-,-
CASSSETGDNEQFF,TGTGCCAGCAGTTCGGAGACAGGGGACAATGAGCAGTTCTTC,TRBJ2-1,14,TRBV28,-,TRBD1
CASSLEGSGAPGNTIYF,TGCGCCAGCAGCTTGGAAGGGAGTGGAGCCCCTGGAAACACCATATATTTT,TRBJ1-3,17,TRBV5-1,-,-
CAISILGQDKREVFPRTMNTEAFF,TGTGCCATCAGTATACTGGGACAGGATAAAAGAGAAGTATTCCCCCGGACCATGAACACTGAAGCTTTCTTT,TRBJ1-1,24,TRBV10-3,-,TRBD1
CSVQDRPHEQYF,TGCAGCGTTCAGGACAGGCCCCACGAGCAGTACTTC,TRBJ2-7,12,TRBV29-1,-,TRBD1
CASSQDQGCAEAFF,TGCGCCAGCAGCCAAGATCAGGGTTGCGCTGAAGCTTTCTTT,TRBJ1-1,14,TRBV4-1,few,-
CASSLGGKGNTIYF,TGCGCCAGCAGCTTGGGAGGGAAAGGAAACACCATATATTTT,TRBJ1-3,14,TRBV5-1,-,-
CASSFVVPGSLNTIYF,TGTGCCAGCAGCTTTGTGGTCCCGGGATCTCTAAACACCATATATTTT,TRBJ1-3,16,TRBV12-1,-,-